The T cell receptor beta chain under discussion was sequenced for a study of cytomegalovirus exposure and HLA in healthy donors. The study ran its PCR with 60 Vbeta and 13 Jbeta primers. Generated by immunoSEQ multiplex PCR, the TCRdb table keeps only in-frame clones and is missing some. The data contain about 110,000 clones, around 74% of them seen just once; the ten biggest clones take up 4% to 5.5%. Trimming took off 3 bases at V and 2 bases at J, with 14 bases between the two ends. Germline loops: CDR1 LNHDA, CDR2 SQIVND (reference sequence). This CDR3 is 16 amino acids long. This clone occurred once.

Sequenced input: PBMCs. The source of this sequence is a man younger than 45 in good health and CMV-seropositive. The chain is built from TRBV19 and TRBJ2-1; D gene uncertain. The CDR3 DNA reads TGTGCCAGTAGTATTGGAGATGGTAGACCCTACAATGAGCAGTTCTTC. Encoded protein: CASSIGDGRPYNEQFF.